This entry lists 22 T cell receptor beta chains sequenced from one sample in a study of vaccination and CD4 T cells after COVID-19. No antigen has been identified for these receptors. Sequencing of DNA taken from cultured CD4+ T cells relied on the Oncomine TCR Beta short-read assay. TCRdb ran MiXCR on the PCR reads and lists one entry per CDR3 protein. This table holds some 16,000 distinct CDR3 sequences, approximately 44% found once. Described treatment: 10-day PBMC culture with coronavirus spike peptide pools or control peptides (ViraFEST assay). The material was CD4+ T cells from blood, cultured in vitro, obtained after SARS-CoV-2 vaccination. The receptors originated from a human donor who had recovered from COVID-19.

The chain links TRBV20-1 to TRBJ2-5, with 8 positions matching TRBD2. The CDR3 consists of 19 residues. V was pared by 0 bases and J by 0 bases, with 15 bases of the junction left unmatched. CDR1 is DFQATT and CDR2 is SNEGSKA in the germline V gene (reference sequence). The CDR3 DNA sequence: TGCAGTGCTAGAGATTGGGGGGTTTCGGCGGGAGGCCACCAAGAGACCCAGTACTTC. It specifies CSARDWGVSAGGHQETQYF.

This clonotype was recorded once. The CDR3 loop is CASSGGQGEKLFF. In DNA form, the CDR3 reads TGTGCCAGTAGCGGGGGACAGGGGGAAAAACTGTTTTTT. The rearrangement links TRBV19 to TRBJ1-4; 10 bases match TRBD1. There are 13 residues in the CDR3. Germline V CDR1 and CDR2: LNHDA, SQIVND (reference sequence). V shed 6 bases, J shed 8 bases, and the junction held 3 bases outside the gene matches.

The chain carries TRBV28 and TRBJ2-1; 7 nucleotides line up with TRBD1. J was trimmed by 2 bases and V by 8 bases; bases with no gene match: 3. The V gene's germline CDR1 is MDHEN and CDR2 SYDVKM. This CDR3 is 13 amino acids long. The CDR3 bases are TGTGCCAGCCGACAGGGTACCTACAATGAGCAGTTCTTC. This sequence encodes CASRQGTYNEQFF.

The rearrangement joins TRBV7-3 to TRBJ2-3; D perhaps matches TRBD2 (6 bases). Germline V CDR1 and CDR2: SGHTA, FQGTGA. Trimming removed 4 bases from V and 5 bases from J, with 10 bases in between. This CDR3 is built from 13 residues. This CDR3 reads CASSSLAGDTQYF. The CDR3 nucleotides are TGTGCCAGCAGCTCACTAGCCGGAGATACGCAGTATTTT.

This chain links TRBV4-2 with TRBJ2-2; D is unresolved. V dropped 0 bases and J dropped 5 bases, with 7 bases sitting between them. Germline V gene sequence: CDR1 LGHNA, CDR2 YNFKEQ. The CDR3 contains 14 residues. The CDR3 loop is CASSQDEMTGELFF. The CDR3 bases are TGTGCCAGCAGCCAAGATGAGATGACCGGGGAGCTGTTTTTT.

The chain combines TRBV2 with TRBJ2-3; the match to TRBD2 covers 8 bases. This CDR3 region has 15 residues. With V trimmed by 6 bases and J by 3 bases, 8 bases remained unmatched. CDR1 is SNHLY, CDR2 FYNNEI, per germline. The CDR3 sequence: CASRTWREATDTQYF. Written as DNA, the CDR3 is TGTGCCAGCAGGACCTGGCGGGAGGCGACAGATACGCAGTATTTT.

Comments on this clonotype: Sequence at one end of the junction differs from germline and may be a read error. The V gene is TRBV5-1, the J gene TRBJ1-2, with D possibly matching TRBD1 (6 bases). In germline, CDR1 is SGHRS, CDR2 YFSETQ. This CDR3 contains 14 residues. This CDR3 reads CASSLNRDNYGYAF. CDR3 nucleotide sequence: TGCGCCAGCAGCCTAAACAGGGATAACTATGGCTACGCCTTC.

The chain recombines TRBV6-2 or TRBV6-3 with TRBJ2-2; TRBD1 aligns across 7 bases. The CDR3 spans 14 residues. V was pared by 2 bases and J by 5 bases, with 2 bases of the junction left unmatched. CDR1 is MNHEY, CDR2 SVGEGT, per germline. DNA for the CDR3: TGTGCCAGCAGTTACAGGGGGCATACCGGGGAGCTGTTTTTT. This encodes CASSYRGHTGELFF.

J is TRBJ1-6 and V is TRBV28; D is uncertain. The CDR3 is made up of 16 amino acids. Germline V gene sequence: CDR1 MDHEN, CDR2 SYDVKM. Trimming stripped 4 bases from V and 6 bases from J, with 16 bases between. This CDR3 is CASSSRIKGPNSPLHF. The CDR3 DNA reads as TGTGCCAGCAGTTCCCGGATAAAGGGCCCTAATTCACCCCTCCACTTT.

The chain recombines TRBV18 with TRBJ2-1; D is unresolved. The CDR3 is 14 residues long. Germline V gene lookup returns CDR1 KGHSH and CDR2 LQKENI. V was trimmed by 6 bases and J by 6 bases, leaving 15 bases between them. CDR3 DNA: TGTGCCAGCTCCCTCGTTCCATCGTTCAATGAGCAGTTCTTC. Translated, it gives CASSLVPSFNEQFF.

A note on this clonotype: Germline is not matched at one junction end, which may reflect a read error. This chain connects TRBV6-4 to TRBJ2-1; TRBD1 matches at 9 bases. This CDR3 contains 14 residues. Per germline, CDR1 MRHNA and CDR2 SNTAGT. The CDR3 nucleotides are TGCGCCAGCAGTGCCGGGACAGGGAGCGATGAGCAGTTCTTC. Its protein product is CASSAGTGSDEQFF.

This rearrangement joins TRBV6-1 to TRBJ1-5, with D possibly being TRBD1 (6 bases). V was pared by 2 bases and J by 3 bases, with 14 bases between. CDR1 and CDR2 (germline): MNHNS, SASEGT. This CDR3 is built from 16 residues. This chain's CDR3 is CASSEFGGQTNQPQHF. In nucleotides, the CDR3 is TGTGCCAGCAGTGAATTTGGGGGGCAAACCAATCAGCCCCAGCATTTT.

This clonotype has only a few counts. This chain uses TRBV5-4 with TRBJ2-2, with D perhaps TRBD1 or TRBD2 (6 bases each). V was clipped by 4 bases and J by 7 bases, with 17 bases between them. This CDR3 spans 15 amino acids. Germline V gives CDR1 SGHNT, CDR2 YYREEE (reference sequence). CDR3 bases: TGTGCCAGCAGCAGAGCGGAGGGGGTATACGGGGAGCTGTTTTTT. It is translated as CASSRAEGVYGELFF.

In its sample, this clonotype was seen a few times. The V and J genes are TRBV9 and TRBJ2-1, with D tentatively TRBD1 or TRBD2 (7 bases each). V dropped 2 bases and J dropped 10 bases, with 22 bases sitting between them. The CDR3 is made up of 16 amino acids. The germline CDR1 and CDR2 sequences are SGDLS and YYNGEE. CDR3 DNA: TGTGCCAGCAGCGTGGGGGGGTCTACAGGGGTCGGAGAGCAGTTCTTC. It is translated as CASSVGGSTGVGEQFF.

In its sample, this clonotype was seen a few times. The gene calls are TRBV6-2 or TRBV6-3 and TRBJ2-6, with D perhaps TRBD1 (5 bases). This CDR3 comprises 15 residues. V gave up 2 bases and J gave up 0 bases, with 5 bases separating them. CDR1 is MNHEY, CDR2 SVGEGT, per germline. The CDR3 region has the DNA TGTGCCAGCAGTTACGACAGCTCTGGGGCCAACGTCCTGACTTTC. Amino acids: CASSYDSSGANVLTF.

This clonotype was detected a few times. The rearrangement uses TRBV2 and TRBJ2-7; 7 bases agree with TRBD1. This CDR3 has 12 residues. The V gene end was trimmed by 6 bases and the J gene end by 7 bases; junction bases not matched to a gene: 6. Germline V CDR1 and CDR2: SNHLY, FYNNEI. For the CDR3, the DNA is TGTGCCAGCAGCCGGGGACAGAGTGAGCAGTACTTC. It specifies CASSRGQSEQYF.

The chain uses TRBV11-2 and TRBJ2-1, with TRBD1 matching over 11 bases. The CDR3 loop spans 15 amino acids. J gave up 8 bases and V 4 bases, and 7 bases lay outside the gene matches. Germline loops: CDR1 SGHAT, CDR2 FQNNGV. CDR3 coding DNA: TGTGCCAGCAGCTCGGGACAGGGGGATCGGTATGAGCAGTTCTTC. This codes for CASSSGQGDRYEQFF.

Here the CDR3 reads CASRRQGGSVQETQYF. In DNA form, the CDR3 reads TGTGCCAGCAGGAGGCAGGGCGGGAGTGTCCAAGAGACCCAGTACTTC. The chain uses TRBV2 and TRBJ2-5, with TRBD2 matching 7 bases. V trimming: 6 bases; J trimming: 1 base; junction bases outside the gene matches: 11. CDR3 size: 16 residues. Germline V gene sequence: CDR1 SNHLY, CDR2 FYNNEI.

J is TRBJ1-5 and V is TRBV19, with D possibly being TRBD1 (5 bases). CDR3 length: 18 residues. V dropped 4 bases and J dropped 0 bases, with 19 bases sitting between them. Germline V lookup: CDR1 LNHDA, CDR2 SQIVND (reference sequence). The CDR3 spells CASSKGRAPLYSNQPQHF. The CDR3 bases are TGTGCCAGTAGTAAGGGCAGGGCACCCCTTTATAGCAATCAGCCCCAGCATTTT.

There are a few counts of this clonotype. The rearrangement joins TRBV10-3 to TRBJ2-5; D is unclear. CDR3 length equals 13 residues. The V and J ends lost 1 base and 4 bases respectively, with 7 bases between them. Germline lookup yields CDR1 ENHRY and CDR2 SYGVKD. For the CDR3, the DNA is TGTGCCATCAGTGAGTTCCAGATAGAGACCCAGTACTTC. Amino acids: CAISEFQIETQYF.

The rearrangement joins TRBV7-9 to TRBJ2-2, with a possible D match to TRBD2 (5 bases). The CDR3 is 15 amino acids. From germline, CDR1 is SEHNR and CDR2 FQNEAQ (reference sequence). Deletions cut 3 bases from V and 3 bases from J, with 11 bases between. CDR3 in DNA: TGTGCCAGCAGCTTGGTCAGACTACACACCGGGGAGCTGTTTTTT. This translates into CASSLVRLHTGELFF.

The gene calls are TRBV27 and TRBJ2-5; D is ambiguous. Deletions cut 3 bases from V and 0 bases from J, with 5 bases between. CDR3 length: 13 amino acids. Germline-derived CDR1 and CDR2 are MNHEY and SMNVEV (reference sequence). In DNA form, the CDR3 reads TGTGCCAGCAGTTTGAGCTACCAAGAGACCCAGTACTTC. Translated: CASSLSYQETQYF.